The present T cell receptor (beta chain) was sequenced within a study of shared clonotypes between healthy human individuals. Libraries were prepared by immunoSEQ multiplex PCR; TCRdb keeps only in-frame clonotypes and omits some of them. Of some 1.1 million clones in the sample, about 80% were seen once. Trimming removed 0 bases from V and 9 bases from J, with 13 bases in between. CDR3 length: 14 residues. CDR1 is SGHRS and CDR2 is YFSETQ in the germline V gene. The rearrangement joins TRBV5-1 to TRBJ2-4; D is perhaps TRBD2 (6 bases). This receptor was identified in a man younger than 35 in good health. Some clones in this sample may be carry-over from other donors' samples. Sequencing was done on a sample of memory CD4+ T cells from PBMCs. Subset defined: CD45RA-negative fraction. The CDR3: CASSLASSGGIQYF. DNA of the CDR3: TGCGCCAGCAGCTTGGCTAGCTCCGGGGGCATTCAGTACTTC.